The clone carrying this TCR beta chain was picked up many times. TCRdb redid the clone calls on the PCR reads using MiXCR. The sample holds 32,000 or so clones, roughly 21% seen once. Germline V gene sequence: CDR1 SQVTM, CDR2 ANQGSEA. This CDR3 is built from 14 residues. The V end was cut by 5 bases, the J end by 0 bases, with 10 bases between. The sample is drawn from a study of metastatic and nonmetastatic thyroid tumors. About the study: The comparison covered peripheral blood and tumor or nodule tissue in malignant and benign thyroid patients.

Prior to thyroid surgery, none of the patients had received any treatment. V usage is TRBV29-1 and J usage is TRBJ2-2; unclear D gene. Sequencing was carried out using blood. The clonotype was recovered from a female donor with papillary thyroid cancer or a benign thyroid nodule (not recorded which). Some clones in this sample may be carry-over from other donors' samples. The CDR3 sequence is CSVQRTANTGELFF. The CDR3 DNA reads as TGCAGCGTTCAACGCACAGCGAACACCGGGGAGCTGTTTTTT.